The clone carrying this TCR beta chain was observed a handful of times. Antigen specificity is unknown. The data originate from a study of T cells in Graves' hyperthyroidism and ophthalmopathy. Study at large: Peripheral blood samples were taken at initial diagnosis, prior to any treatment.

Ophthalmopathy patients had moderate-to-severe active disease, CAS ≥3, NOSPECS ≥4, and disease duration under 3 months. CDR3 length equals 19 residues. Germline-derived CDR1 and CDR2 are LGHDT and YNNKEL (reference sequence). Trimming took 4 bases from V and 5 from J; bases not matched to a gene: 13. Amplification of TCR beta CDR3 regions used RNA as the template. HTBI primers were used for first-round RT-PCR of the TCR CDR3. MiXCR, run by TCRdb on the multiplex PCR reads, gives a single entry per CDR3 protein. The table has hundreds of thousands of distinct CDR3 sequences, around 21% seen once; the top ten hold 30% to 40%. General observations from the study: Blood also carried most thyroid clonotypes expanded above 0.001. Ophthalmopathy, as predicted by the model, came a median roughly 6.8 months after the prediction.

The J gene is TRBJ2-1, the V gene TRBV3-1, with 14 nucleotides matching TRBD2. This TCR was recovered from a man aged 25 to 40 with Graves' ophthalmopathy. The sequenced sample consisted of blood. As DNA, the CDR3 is TGTGCCAGCAGCCTTTCAAGGGTCGGGACTAGCGGGAGCCACAATGAGCAGTTCTTC. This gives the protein CASSLSRVGTSGSHNEQFF.